This TCR beta chain was recorded in a study of human T cells and chemical hapten exposure. Across the study: An area of 2 cm by less than 2.5 cm on upper inner arm skin received 2% DPC for sensitization.

This clonotype was seen only a few times. The time point here: patch test 3, about 24 weeks after DPC sensitization. Indicated treatment: therapeutic diphenylcyclopropenone sensitization with weekly scalp DPC. TCRdb recomputed calls from the RACE reads with MiXCR, one row per CDR3 protein. The sample contains 95,000 to 150,000 distinct CDR3 sequences, around 10% of which appear only once. The CDR3 loop spans 12 amino acids. Germline lookup yields CDR1 MNHEY and CDR2 SVGAGI. V gave up 10 bases and J gave up 3 bases, with 12 bases separating them. The sample consisted of whole blood, taken in connection with sensitization to the hapten diphenylcyclopropenone (DPC). The chain uses TRBV6-5 and TRBJ1-1, with D maybe TRBD1 (6 bases). The source of this sequence is a woman in her fifties or sixties with alopecia areata. Some clones in this sample may be carry-over from other donors' samples. The chain's CDR3 is CATKQGHTEAFF. The CDR3 coding sequence is TGTGCCACTAAGCAGGGGCACACTGAAGCTTTCTTT.